This T cell receptor beta chain was profiled in a study of radiotherapy plus CTLA-4 blockade in lung cancer (dated by TCRdb to the late 2010s). In the study overall: Among the enrolled patients, 18% had an objective response, and 25% to 35% reached disease control. Results the study describes overall, beyond this receptor: TCR clones derived from tumors expanded in peripheral blood after treatment with radiotherapy and ipilimumab. The strongest predictors of response were reported to be early dynamic shifts in blood T cell clones along with a rise in serum interferon-beta following radiation.

The study tested focal radiation therapy combined with CTLA-4 blockade (ipilimumab) in patients with chemo-refractory metastatic non-small-cell lung cancer. Including the terminal cysteine and phenylalanine, the CDR3 comprises 17 residues. The CDR3 DNA has 51 bases and is translated from base 1. The V end loses 1 base and the J end loses 0 bases, and a stretch of 12 bases separates them. In the germline V gene, CDR1 corresponds to SGHVS and CDR2 to FQNEAQ. As for this clone: Its antigen specificity is not known. No much larger clonotype is one base removed from it; base qualities were not supplied.

Library creation used the immunoSEQ multiplex PCR assay. Here the immuneACCESS table is served through TCRdb, limited to in-frame sequences with V and J called. Missing clones are a known gap in these copies; in checked studies unresolved V genes cover under half, and the rest lacks a known reason. For this sample the table gives tens of thousands of clones, of which roughly 86% were detected only once. About 1% of the sample goes to the ten largest clones. The material was peripheral blood, obtained from a patient treated with radiotherapy plus ipilimumab. The TCR comes from a human donor with non-small cell lung cancer who had stable disease on radiotherapy plus ipilimumab. The chain uses TRBV7-8 and TRBJ2-2; a weak D assignment points to TRBD1 (7 bases agree). The CDR3 in this case is CASSLVGRGANTGELFF. The bases are TGTGCCAGCAGCTTAGTCGGCAGGGGGGCGAACACCGGGGAGCTGTTTTTT.